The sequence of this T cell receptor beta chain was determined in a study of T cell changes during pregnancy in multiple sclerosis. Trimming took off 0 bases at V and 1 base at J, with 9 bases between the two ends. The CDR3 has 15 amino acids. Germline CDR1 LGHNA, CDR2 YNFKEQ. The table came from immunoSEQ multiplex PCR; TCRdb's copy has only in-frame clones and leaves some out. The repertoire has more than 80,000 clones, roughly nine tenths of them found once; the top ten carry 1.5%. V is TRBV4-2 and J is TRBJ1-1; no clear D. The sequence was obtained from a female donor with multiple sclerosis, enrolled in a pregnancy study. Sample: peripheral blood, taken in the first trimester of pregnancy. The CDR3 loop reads CASSQETAGNTEAFF. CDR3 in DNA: TGTGCCAGCAGCCAAGAAACGGCGGGGAACACTGAAGCTTTCTTT.